A selection of T cell receptor beta chains follows, all from one sample in a study of graft-versus-host responses after intestinal transplantation. Their specific antigens are unknown. Libraries were prepared by immunoSEQ multiplex PCR; TCRdb keeps only in-frame clonotypes and omits some of them. This sample has approximately 93,000 clones, with 80% to 95% found just once. Sequenced here: unstimulated CD8+ T cells sorted from spleen or lymph node cells, sampled before transplant. These receptors all come from a human donor who was the organ donor for an intestinal transplant. The CDR3 runs from the conserved cysteine through the conserved F or W. The order of the fields is clone size, V gene, J gene, D gene, CDR3 length, CDR3 DNA, CDR3 protein. A D gene is named only where the DNA matches it firmly. Size is omitted from some rows. Given values are once, few, many or a class for expanded clones.

size: NA; V: TRBV30; J: TRBJ1-2; D: NA; length: 11; DNA: TGTGCCTGGAGTGACGGGGATGGCTACACCTTC; CDR3: CAWSDGDGYTF
size: NA; V: TRBV30; J: TRBJ1-2; D: NA; length: 13; DNA: TGTGCCTGGAGTCAGACCCCGGGGGGCGGCTACACCTTC; CDR3: CAWSQTPGGGYTF
size: NA; V: TRBV28; J: TRBJ2-5; D: TRBD2; length: 17; DNA: TGTGCCAGCAGGCGCCGGGGCGGGAGTCGGGTCGAAGAGACCCAGTACTTC; CDR3: CASRRRGGSRVEETQYF
size: NA; V: TRBV12-5; J: TRBJ2-7; D: TRBD2; length: 11; DNA: TGTGCTAGTGAGGGCGGGAGGGGTCGGTACTTC; CDR3: CASEGGRGRYF
size: NA; V: TRBV27; J: TRBJ2-7; D: TRBD2; length: 13; DNA: TGTGCCAGCAGTAGCGGGAGCCCCTACGAGCAGTACTTC; CDR3: CASSSGSPYEQYF
size: NA; V: TRBV7-8; J: TRBJ2-7; D: TRBD1; length: 15; DNA: TGTGCCAGCAGCCTCACAGGGGGCGACCTCCCCGAGCAGTACTTC; CDR3: CASSLTGGDLPEQYF
size: NA; V: TRBV10-2; J: TRBJ1-2; D: NA; length: 18; DNA: TGCGCCAGCAGTGGAGTTCTTCGGGACACCTACTATAACTATGGCTACACCTTC; CDR3: CASSGVLRDTYYNYGYTF
size: NA; V: TRBV18; J: TRBJ2-1; D: TRBD1; length: 15; DNA: TGTGCCAGCTCACTGGGACAGGGGGTATTCAATGAGCAGTTCTTC; CDR3: CASSLGQGVFNEQFF
size: NA; V: TRBV15; J: TRBJ2-1; D: NA; length: 17; DNA: TGTGCCACCAGCAGGCGTTTACGGGAGACAACCTACAATGAGCAGTTCTTC; CDR3: CATSRRLRETTYNEQFF
size: NA; V: TRBV6-9; J: TRBJ2-1; D: TRBD2; length: 16; DNA: TGTGCCGTGCGAGTTTCTAGCGGGAATATCTTTCATGAGCAGTTCTTC; CDR3: CAVRVSSGNIFHEQFF
size: NA; V: TRBV7-9; J: TRBJ2-1; D: TRBD2; length: 13; DNA: TGTGCCAGCAAAGGGACTAGCGGATACCATCAGCTCTTC; CDR3: CASKGTSGYHQLF
size: NA; V: TRBV27; J: TRBJ1-1; D: NA; length: 15; DNA: TGTGCCAGCAGCCCAGGTACGTGGGGGGTCACTGAAGCTTTCTTT; CDR3: CASSPGTWGVTEAFF
size: NA; V: TRBV4-1; J: TRBJ1-3; D: NA; length: 16; DNA: TGCGCCAGCAGCCAAGAGTGGGAGAGCTCTGGAAACACCATATATTTT; CDR3: CASSQEWESSGNTIYF
size: NA; V: TRBV11-2; J: TRBJ1-1; D: NA; length: 17; DNA: TGTGCCAGCAGCCCTAACAGGAGGGAGGGGAGAAACACTGAAGCTTTCTTT; CDR3: CASSPNRREGRNTEAFF
size: NA; V: TRBV29-1; J: TRBJ2-3; D: TRBD2; length: 13; DNA: TGCAGCGCCCTCGGGGGGAACACAGATACGCAGTATTTT; CDR3: CSALGGNTDTQYF
size: NA; V: TRBV11-3; J: TRBJ2-7; D: NA; length: 14; DNA: TGTGCCAGCAGCATCGACCGGAGCTCCTACGAGCAGTACTTC; CDR3: CASSIDRSSYEQYF
size: NA; V: TRBV6-1; J: TRBJ2-7; D: NA; length: 14; DNA: TGTGCCAGCAGTGAAAGGCAGGGGCCCTACGAGCAGTACTTC; CDR3: CASSERQGPYEQYF
size: NA; V: TRBV28; J: TRBJ2-7; D: TRBD1; length: 15; DNA: TGTGCCAGCAGTTCCCCCTTGCGGACAGGGCACGAGCAGTACTTC; CDR3: CASSSPLRTGHEQYF
size: few; V: TRBV5-6; J: TRBJ2-7; D: TRBD1; length: 16; DNA: TGTGCCAGCAGCTTGCGAGGGGGCGGGTTGGACAACGAGCAGTACTTC; CDR3: CASSLRGGGLDNEQYF
size: NA; V: TRBV6-6; J: TRBJ1-5; D: TRBD1; length: 15; DNA: TGTGCCAGCAGTTACGCCGACAGGGCATATCAGCCCCAGCATTTT; CDR3: CASSYADRAYQPQHF
size: NA; V: TRBV6-4; J: TRBJ2-2; D: TRBD2; length: 20; DNA: TGTGCCAGCAGTGATCCGTTGGGACTAGCGGGGGCCACCCCCACCGGGGAGCTGTTTTTT; CDR3: CASSDPLGLAGATPTGELFF
size: NA; V: TRBV5-6; J: TRBJ2-7; D: TRBD1; length: 14; DNA: TGTGCCAGCAGCTGGGGGACAGGTGACTACGAGCAGTACTTC; CDR3: CASSWGTGDYEQYF
size: NA; V: TRBV11-1; J: TRBJ2-5; D: NA; length: 16; DNA: TGTGCCAGCAGCGCCTGGGAGCGGAACTCACAAGAGACCCAGTACTTC; CDR3: CASSAWERNSQETQYF
size: NA; V: TRBV7-7; J: TRBJ2-5; D: NA; length: 16; DNA: TGTGCTAGCAGCTTACATAGTCGTTTTCCCCAAGAGACCCAGTACTTC; CDR3: CASSLHSRFPQETQYF
size: NA; V: TRBV27; J: TRBJ2-7; D: TRBD1; length: 17; DNA: TGTGCCAGCAGTTTAGACCAGCCACGGACAGGAGTCTACGAGCAGTACTTC; CDR3: CASSLDQPRTGVYEQYF
size: NA; V: TRBV6-1; J: TRBJ1-6; D: NA; length: 16; DNA: TGTGCCAGCAGTGAAAAGCGGAGCTCCTATAATTCACCCCTCCACTTT; CDR3: CASSEKRSSYNSPLHF
size: NA; V: TRBV30; J: TRBJ1-5; D: TRBD1; length: 18; DNA: TGTGCCTGGAGTAAGGAGGGACAGGCCTATGGGAGCAATCAGCCCCAGCATTTT; CDR3: CAWSKEGQAYGSNQPQHF
size: NA; V: TRBV5-1; J: TRBJ2-3; D: TRBD1; length: 23; DNA: TGCGCCAGCAGCTTGCCTGACCCTACAGGGGGCAGGGGACTTCCAACTAGCACAGATACGCAGTATTTT; CDR3: CASSLPDPTGGRGLPTSTDTQYF
size: NA; V: TRBV15; J: TRBJ2-7; D: TRBD2; length: 18; DNA: TGTGCCACCAACAATAAGGGGATACTAGCGGGAGATCCCTACGAGCAGTACTTC; CDR3: CATNNKGILAGDPYEQYF
size: NA; V: TRBV5-6; J: TRBJ1-2; D: NA; length: 13; DNA: TGTGCCAGCAGTCCAGGGGAAGGCTATGGCTACACCTTC; CDR3: CASSPGEGYGYTF
size: NA; V: TRBV28; J: TRBJ2-3; D: NA; length: 16; DNA: TGTGCCAGCAGTTTCTTTGTCGGAGGGCCCCCTGATACGCAGTATTTT; CDR3: CASSFFVGGPPDTQYF
size: NA; V: TRBV5-1; J: TRBJ1-2; D: NA; length: 14; DNA: TGCGCCAGCCGCTGGGGGGGGACTAACTATGGCTACACCTTC; CDR3: CASRWGGTNYGYTF
size: once; V: TRBV2; J: TRBJ2-7; D: NA; length: 14; DNA: TGTGCCAGCAGTGATTGGGCTCGTCCCTACGAGCAGTACTTC; CDR3: CASSDWARPYEQYF